This T cell receptor beta chain was found in a study of post-analysis software for immune sequencing data. Study-level information: In terms of disease course, relapsing-remitting, secondary progressive and progressive-relapsing multiple sclerosis were included.

Study outcomes and limitations: Patients carried four or five TRBV segments more frequently than controls did, and TRBV5-6, TRBV5-1 and TRBV20-1 were among them.

Trimming took off 6 bases at V and 0 bases at J, with 12 bases between the two ends. This CDR3 has 14 amino acids. Germline CDR1 SQVTM, CDR2 ANQGSEA. This clonotype has just a few counts. What it recognizes is unknown. Unique molecular identifiers tagged the TCR beta cDNA libraries. Researchers reported a few hundred thousand cDNA molecules coming from approximately 0.91 to 9.4 million T cells. One entry per CDR3 protein results from TCRdb running MiXCR on the PCR reads. The sample shows about 770,000 distinct CDR3 sequences, 40% to 55% of them seen only once. Sequenced input: blood. V and J are TRBV29-1 and TRBJ2-1; possibly TRBD2 for D (6 bases). The TCR sequence derives from a girl between 10 and 17 years old with multiple sclerosis. The CDR3 DNA reads TGCAGCGTCCCCTCCGGGAGCTCCTACAATGAGCAGTTCTTC. This sequence encodes CSVPSGSSYNEQFF.